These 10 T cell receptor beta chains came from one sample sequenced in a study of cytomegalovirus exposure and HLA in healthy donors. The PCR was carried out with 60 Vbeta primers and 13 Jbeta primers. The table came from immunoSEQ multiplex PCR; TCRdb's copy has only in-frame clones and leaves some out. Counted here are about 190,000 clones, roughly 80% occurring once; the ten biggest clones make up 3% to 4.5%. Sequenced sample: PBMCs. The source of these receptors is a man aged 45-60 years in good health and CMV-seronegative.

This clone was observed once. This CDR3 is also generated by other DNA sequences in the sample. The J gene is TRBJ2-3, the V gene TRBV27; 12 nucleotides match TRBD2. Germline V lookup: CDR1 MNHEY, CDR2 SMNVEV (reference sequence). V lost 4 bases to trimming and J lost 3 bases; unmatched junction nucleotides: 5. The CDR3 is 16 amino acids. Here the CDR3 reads CASSSLAGGYTDTQYF. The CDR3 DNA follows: TGTGCCAGCAGTTCTCTAGCGGGGGGGTATACAGATACGCAGTATTTT.

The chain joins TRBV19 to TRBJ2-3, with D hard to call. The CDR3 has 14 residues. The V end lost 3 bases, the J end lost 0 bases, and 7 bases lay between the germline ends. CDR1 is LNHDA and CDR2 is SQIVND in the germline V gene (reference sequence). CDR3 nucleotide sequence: TGTGCCAGTAGTATGGAGCTCAGCACAGATACGCAGTATTTT. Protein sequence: CASSMELSTDTQYF.

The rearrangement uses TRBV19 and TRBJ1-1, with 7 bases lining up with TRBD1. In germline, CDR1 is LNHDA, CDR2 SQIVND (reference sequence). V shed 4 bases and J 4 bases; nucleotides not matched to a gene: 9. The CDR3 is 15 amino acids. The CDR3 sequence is CASSTTQGRSTEAFF. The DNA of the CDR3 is TGTGCCAGTAGTACGACACAGGGGAGGTCCACTGAAGCTTTCTTT.

The CDR3 is CASSYGQSSGNTIYF. The DNA for the CDR3 is TGTGCCAGCAGCTATGGACAGAGCTCTGGAAACACCATATATTTT. This chain joins TRBV9 and TRBJ1-3, with D possibly being TRBD1 (6 bases). From germline, CDR1 is SGDLS and CDR2 YYNGEE. The CDR3 runs to 15 residues. Trimming left V 4 bases short and J 0 bases short, with 11 bases between.

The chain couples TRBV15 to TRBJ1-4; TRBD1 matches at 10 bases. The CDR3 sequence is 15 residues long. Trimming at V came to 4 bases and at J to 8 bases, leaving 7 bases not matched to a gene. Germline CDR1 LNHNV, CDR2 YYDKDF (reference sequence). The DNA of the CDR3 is TGTGCCACCAGCACTCCGGGACAGGGGCTCGAAAAACTGTTTTTT. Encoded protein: CATSTPGQGLEKLFF.

The DNA for the CDR3 is TGTGCCAGCACCACTAGGGCATCCGGGCGGCAGCCCCAGCATTTT. This codes for CASTTRASGRQPQHF. The chain recombines TRBV6-1 with TRBJ1-5, with D unclear. CDR3 length: 15 residues. Trimming removed 7 bases from V and 7 bases from J, with 20 bases in between. The V gene's germline CDR1 is MNHNS and CDR2 SASEGT.

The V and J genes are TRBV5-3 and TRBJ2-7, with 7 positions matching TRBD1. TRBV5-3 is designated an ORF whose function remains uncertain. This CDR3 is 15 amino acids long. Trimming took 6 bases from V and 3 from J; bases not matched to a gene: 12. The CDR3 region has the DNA TGTGCCAGAATGCCGGCGACAGGGAAAGACTACGAGCAGTACTTC. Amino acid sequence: CARMPATGKDYEQYF.

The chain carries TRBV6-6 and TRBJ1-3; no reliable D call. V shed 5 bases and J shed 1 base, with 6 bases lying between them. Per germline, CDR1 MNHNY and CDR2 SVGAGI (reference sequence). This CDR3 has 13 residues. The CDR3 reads CASSPSSGNTIYF. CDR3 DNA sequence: TGTGCCAGCAGTCCTTCTTCTGGAAACACCATATATTTT.

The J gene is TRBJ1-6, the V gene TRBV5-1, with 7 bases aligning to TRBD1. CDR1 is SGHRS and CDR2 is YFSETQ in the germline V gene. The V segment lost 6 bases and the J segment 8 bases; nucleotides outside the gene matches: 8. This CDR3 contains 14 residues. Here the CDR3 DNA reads TGCGCCAGCAAACCAAGGGACAGTTATTCACCCCTCCACTTT. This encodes CASKPRDSYSPLHF.

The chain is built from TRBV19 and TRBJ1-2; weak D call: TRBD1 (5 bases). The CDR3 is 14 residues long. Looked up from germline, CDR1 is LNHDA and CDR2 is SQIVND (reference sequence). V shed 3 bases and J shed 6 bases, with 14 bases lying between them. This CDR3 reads CASSIWSGSNGYTF. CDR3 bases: TGTGCCAGTAGTATTTGGTCAGGGTCGAATGGCTACACCTTC.